Below, one T cell receptor (beta chain) is given with its context. These data are taken from a study of OX40 agonist ivuxolimab in advanced cancers. Study in general: It was ivuxolimab, an agonistic anti-OX40 (CD134) antibody, that patients were treated with.

Sequencing used immunoSEQ multiplex PCR; TCRdb keeps in-frame clones, though not all of them. The data hold tens of thousands of clones, with roughly 87% observed a single time. The germline CDR1 and CDR2 sequences are SNHLY and FYNNEI. J gave up 1 base and V 5 bases, and 6 bases lay outside the gene matches. The CDR3 length is 15 residues. This sample comprised CD4+ or CD8+ T cells sorted from blood, obtained in a trial of the OX40 agonist ivuxolimab. The J gene is TRBJ2-3, the V gene TRBV2, with 7 bases identical to TRBD2. The receptor comes from an adult with an advanced solid tumor such as melanoma, head and neck, liver or kidney cancer. The CDR3, as DNA: TGTGCCAGCAGTTATGGGGCGGGGGGCACAGATACGCAGTATTTT. As protein: CASSYGAGGTDTQYF.